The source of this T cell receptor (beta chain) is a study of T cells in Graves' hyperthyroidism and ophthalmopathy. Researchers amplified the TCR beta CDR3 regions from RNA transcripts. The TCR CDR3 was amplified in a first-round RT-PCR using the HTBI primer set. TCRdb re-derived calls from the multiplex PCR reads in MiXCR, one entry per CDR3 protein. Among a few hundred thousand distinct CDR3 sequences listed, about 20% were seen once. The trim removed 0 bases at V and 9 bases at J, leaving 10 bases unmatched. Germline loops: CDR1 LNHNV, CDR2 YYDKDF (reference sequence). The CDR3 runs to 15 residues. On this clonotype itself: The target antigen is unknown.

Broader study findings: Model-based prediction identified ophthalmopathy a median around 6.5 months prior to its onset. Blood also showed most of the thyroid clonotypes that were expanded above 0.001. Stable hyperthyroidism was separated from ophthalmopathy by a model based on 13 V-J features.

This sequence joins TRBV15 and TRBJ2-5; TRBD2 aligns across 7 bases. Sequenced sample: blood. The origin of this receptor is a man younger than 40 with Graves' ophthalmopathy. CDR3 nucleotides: TGTGCCACCAGCAGAGATAGGGACTACCAGGCCCCCCAGTACTTC. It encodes CATSRDRDYQAPQYF.